One and the same sample provided the 32 T cell receptor beta chains below, sequenced in a study of Tregs in tolerant kidney transplant recipients. The table came from immunoSEQ multiplex PCR; TCRdb's copy has only in-frame clones and leaves some out. This sample carries around 77,000 clones, around 98% of them seen once, and the ten largest clones take around 0.6%. This specimen consisted of CD4+ T cells from blood, obtained before the transplant. The origin of the receptors is a human donor who received a combined kidney and bone marrow transplant.

The chain carries TRBV28 and TRBJ1-1, with no clear D. Germline V CDR1 and CDR2: MDHEN, SYDVKM. V was pared by 8 bases and J by 0 bases, with 4 bases between. The CDR3 contains 11 residues. The CDR3 DNA is TGTGCCAGCCGTGTGAACACTGAAGCTTTCTTT. It specifies CASRVNTEAFF.

The table lists this clone with a count of one. The chain links TRBV9 to TRBJ2-2; 7 bases map to TRBD1. CDR3 size: 18 residues. J lost 6 bases, V lost 4 bases, and 18 bases had no gene match. Germline V gene data show CDR1 as SGDLS and CDR2 as YYNGEE. The CDR3: CASSRRTGRQKGPGELFF. The CDR3 coding sequence is TGTGCCAGCAGCCGGCGGACAGGACGTCAAAAGGGGCCCGGGGAGCTGTTTTTT.

A note on this clone: One end of the junction varies from germline; a read error may be responsible. The chain has TRBV6-5 and TRBJ1-1, with D tentatively TRBD1 (6 bases). CDR1 is MNHEY and CDR2 is SVGAGI in the germline V gene. This CDR3 is 15 amino acids long. The CDR3 DNA reads TGTGCCAGCAGTTACTCGGTTAACAGGGCCGAATTGAGAATCTTT. Translated: CASSYSVNRAELRIF.

The chain employs TRBV7-3 and TRBJ2-2; 7 bases agree with TRBD1. The CDR3 totals 13 residues. The germline V gene encodes CDR1 SGHTA and CDR2 FQGTGA. Unmatched junction bases numbered 4, after V lost 5 bases and J lost 7 bases. This chain's CDR3 is CASSRGGSGELFF. CDR3 bases: TGTGCCAGCAGCAGAGGGGGCAGCGGGGAGCTGTTTTTT.

The chain recombines TRBV11-3 with TRBJ1-1; weak D call: TRBD1 (5 bases). Trimming stripped 3 bases from V and 5 bases from J, with 13 bases between. Germline values: CDR1 SGHNT, CDR2 YENEEA. The CDR3 contains 14 residues. CDR3 DNA: TGTGCCAGCAGCTTGAGGAGGGGACTTACTGAAGCTTTCTTT. Its translation: CASSLRRGLTEAFF.

V gene TRBV19 combines with J gene TRBJ2-7, with a tentative D call TRBD2 (5 bases). V shed 9 bases and J shed 5 bases, with 23 bases lying between them. CDR3 length equals 15 residues. The germline V gene has CDR1 LNHDA and CDR2 SQIVND (reference sequence). CDR3 coding DNA: TGTGCCAGCTCTCAAGTCCAACGGGAAAGGCACGAGCAGTACTTC. Translated: CASSQVQRERHEQYF.

J is TRBJ1-4 and V is TRBV6-1, with 10 bases identical to TRBD1. V was clipped by 6 bases and J by 8 bases; unmatched bases: 6. Germline-derived CDR1 and CDR2 are MNHNS and SASEGT. CDR3 length: 14 amino acids. The CDR3 DNA sequence: TGTGCCAGCAGAGTGACAGGGGGCGCAGAAAAACTGTTTTTT. Protein: CASRVTGGAEKLFF.

The chain joins TRBV15 to TRBJ2-4; D gene ambiguous. The CDR3 totals 16 residues. The V and J ends lost 1 base and 2 bases respectively, with 12 bases between them. Germline CDR1 and CDR2: LNHNV and YYDKDF (reference sequence). In nucleotides, the CDR3 is TGTGCCACCAGCAGAGCTCTGGGCAGGACCAAAAACATTCAGTACTTC. It yields the protein CATSRALGRTKNIQYF.

The sample holds one count of this clone. The chain links TRBV6-1 to TRBJ2-6; D is unclear. Germline values: CDR1 MNHNS, CDR2 SASEGT. Deletions cut 3 bases from V and 3 bases from J, with 3 bases between. The CDR3 covers 13 residues. As DNA, the CDR3 is TGTGCCAGCAGTGAGAGTGGGGCCAACGTCCTGACTTTC. Protein product: CASSESGANVLTF.

The chain recombines TRBV5-1 with TRBJ2-3, with 7 bases fitting TRBD2. Germline CDR1 and CDR2: SGHRS and YFSETQ. This CDR3 is 15 amino acids long. V lost 0 bases to trimming and J lost 5 bases; unmatched junction nucleotides: 6. CDR3 sequence reads: CASSLGTSELDTQYF. The CDR3 bases are TGCGCCAGCAGCTTGGGAACTAGCGAACTAGATACGCAGTATTTT.

This clone was seen just once. The chain employs TRBV4-1 and TRBJ2-1; 8 bases match TRBD2. The CDR3 runs to 16 residues. Germline V gene data show CDR1 as MGHRA and CDR2 as YSYEKL. V was clipped by 4 bases and J by 2 bases; unmatched bases: 7. The CDR3 is CASSLGTSVPYNEQFF. CDR3 bases: TGCGCCAGCAGCCTCGGGACTAGTGTTCCCTACAATGAGCAGTTCTTC.

This rearrangement joins TRBV7-9 to TRBJ1-3, with 10 bases fitting TRBD1. With 4 bases clipped from V and 3 bases from J, the junction kept 12 bases outside the gene matches. Germline V gives CDR1 SEHNR, CDR2 FQNEAQ (reference sequence). The CDR3 totals 18 residues. The DNA for the CDR3 is TGTGCCAGCAGCTCCGGGACAGGGGTCTACGGATTTGGAAACACCATATATTTT. Translating gives CASSSGTGVYGFGNTIYF.

The chain joins TRBV6-5 to TRBJ1-3; D call uncertain. The CDR3 runs to 15 residues. CDR1 and CDR2 (germline): MNHEY, SVGAGI. The V end lost 2 bases, the J end lost 2 bases, and 10 bases lay between the germline ends. Here the CDR3 DNA reads TGTGCCAGCAGTTACGGGGAGACGGCTGGAAACACCATATATTTT. Residues: CASSYGETAGNTIYF.

This sequence joins TRBV7-8 and TRBJ2-5, with 11 bases fitting TRBD2. J gave up 2 bases and V 6 bases, and 11 bases lay outside the gene matches. CDR3 length: 17 amino acids. Germline V gene data show CDR1 as SGHVS and CDR2 as FQNEAQ. The CDR3 nucleotides read TGTGCCAGCAGTCTAACCGCCGGGACTAGCGGTCAAGAGACCCAGTACTTC. It translates to CASSLTAGTSGQETQYF.

The V call is TRBV10-3, the J call TRBJ1-4; 7 bases agree with TRBD1. Unmatched junction bases numbered 9, after V lost 0 bases and J lost 2 bases. This CDR3 region has 18 residues. Germline V lookup: CDR1 ENHRY, CDR2 SYGVKD. The CDR3 nucleotides are TGTGCCATCAGTGAGTCGGGACTCCAGGGGGTCACTAATGAAAAACTGTTTTTT. Protein product: CAISESGLQGVTNEKLFF.

V is TRBV9 and J is TRBJ1-3; D is possibly TRBD1 (6 bases). V lost 0 bases and J lost 5, with 21 bases in between. Looked up from germline, CDR1 is SGDLS and CDR2 is YYNGEE. The CDR3 totals 18 residues. This CDR3 reads CASSVEDSSGIWRNTIYF. DNA for the CDR3: TGTGCCAGCAGCGTAGAGGACAGTTCGGGGATATGGAGAAACACCATATATTTT.

The chain couples TRBV30 to TRBJ1-5; tentative D call: TRBD1 (6 bases). The CDR3 spans 16 residues. Germline V gene lookup returns CDR1 GTSNPN and CDR2 SVGIG (reference sequence). Trimming removed 5 bases at V and 2 bases at J, with 19 bases between. CDR3 nucleotide sequence: TGTGCCTGGGCGGATAGGGCGGGGGGCCGCAATCAGCCCCAGCATTTT. It yields the protein CAWADRAGGRNQPQHF. The entire variable domain, with the rest obtained from reference TRBV30 and TRBJ1-5, is as follows: SQTIHQWPATLVQPVGSPLSLECTVEGTSNPNLYWYRQAAGRGLQLLFYSVGIGQISSEVPQNLSASRPQDRQFILSSKKLLLSDSGFYLCAWADRAGGRNQPQHFGDGTRLSIL.

The rearrangement links TRBV5-4 to TRBJ2-3; D perhaps matches TRBD2 (6 bases). The CDR3 length is 16 residues. Trimming shortened V by 3 bases and J by 1 base, and 15 bases separated the two germline ends. CDR1 and CDR2 from the germline V gene are SGHNT and YYREEE (reference sequence). CDR3 loop: CASSSTPGGGTDTQYF. The CDR3, as DNA: TGTGCCAGCAGCTCCACGCCCGGGGGAGGCACAGATACGCAGTATTTT.

The rearrangement links TRBV4-2 to TRBJ2-3; D call uncertain. The germline V gene encodes CDR1 LGHNA and CDR2 YNFKEQ. V shed 2 bases and J shed 2 bases, with 11 bases lying between them. This CDR3 is 15 amino acids long. CDR3 in amino acids: CASSQSRSFTDTQYF. The CDR3, as DNA: TGTGCCAGCAGCCAAAGTCGGAGTTTCACAGATACGCAGTATTTT.

The chain joins TRBV20-1 to TRBJ2-2; no clear D. Per germline, CDR1 DFQATT and CDR2 SNEGSKA (reference sequence). Deletions cut 3 bases from V and 6 bases from J, with 5 bases between. The CDR3 contains 11 residues. CDR3 region: CSASGSGELFF. As DNA, the CDR3 is TGCAGTGCTAGTGGCTCCGGGGAGCTGTTTTTT.

The chain carries TRBV15 and TRBJ2-3; the D gene is possibly TRBD2 (6 bases). This CDR3 has 15 amino acids. Germline CDR1 reads LNHNV; CDR2 reads YYDKDF (reference sequence). Trimming pared 3 bases from V and 0 bases from J, leaving 10 bases between. The CDR3 loop is CATSSGGDSTDTQYF. CDR3 bases: TGTGCCACCAGCAGCGGGGGAGACAGCACAGATACGCAGTATTTT.

J is TRBJ2-5 and V is TRBV5-1, with 10 bases identical to TRBD1. Germline-derived CDR1 and CDR2 are SGHRS and YFSETQ. Trimming removed 1 base from V and 2 bases from J; junction bases left unmatched: 5. The CDR3 contains 16 residues. The CDR3 reads CASSLTGQGRQETQYF. The DNA of the CDR3 is TGCGCCAGCAGCTTGACGGGACAGGGGAGGCAAGAGACCCAGTACTTC.

The chain links TRBV14 to TRBJ1-2; D remains ambiguous. The CDR3 runs 13 residues. Germline CDR1 and CDR2: SGHDN and FVKESK. V was pared by 3 bases and J by 3 bases, with 8 bases between. This CDR3 reads CASSQFFYYGYTF. DNA of the CDR3: TGTGCCAGCAGCCAGTTCTTTTACTATGGCTACACCTTC.

V and J are TRBV10-3 and TRBJ2-5, with TRBD2 as a possible D gene (6 bases). The V and J ends lost 0 bases and 2 bases respectively, with 13 bases between them. This CDR3 spans 16 amino acids. Germline V gives CDR1 ENHRY, CDR2 SYGVKD. The CDR3 sequence: CAISESSAGGQETQYF. The CDR3 region has the DNA TGTGCCATCAGTGAGTCGTCAGCCGGGGGACAAGAGACCCAGTACTTC.

The rearrangement joins TRBV27 to TRBJ1-2; TRBD1 is a possible D gene (5 bases). The CDR3 runs to 16 residues. The V gene's germline CDR1 is MNHEY and CDR2 SMNVEV (reference sequence). V lost 4 bases, J lost 5 bases, and 20 bases lay in between. This CDR3 is CASSSTAGPISYGYTF. The CDR3 region has the DNA TGTGCCAGCAGTTCTACCGCGGGACCCATATCATATGGCTACACCTTC.

The rearrangement links TRBV29-1 to TRBJ2-5; D perhaps matches TRBD2 (6 bases). V was shortened by 7 bases and J by 1 base, with 13 bases between the two germline ends. CDR1 is SQVTM, CDR2 ANQGSEA, per germline. The CDR3 is 13 amino acids. The CDR3 region is CSGGGTFQETQYF. CDR3 DNA: TGCAGCGGTGGAGGGACCTTCCAAGAGACCCAGTACTTC.

The J gene is TRBJ1-5, the V gene TRBV12-5; 8 bases align to TRBD1. CDR1 LGHNT and CDR2 FRNRAP come from the germline V gene. J was trimmed by 6 bases and V by 1 base; bases with no gene match: 5. The CDR3 runs to 15 residues. CDR3 protein: CASGLGETGAQPQHF. CDR3 nucleotide sequence: TGTGCTAGTGGTTTGGGCGAGACAGGGGCTCAGCCCCAGCATTTT.

The CDR3 protein is CASSRRLAEISTDTQYF. In DNA form, the CDR3 reads TGTGCCAGCAGCCGAAGATTAGCGGAGATAAGCACAGATACGCAGTATTTT. The chain recombines TRBV14 with TRBJ2-3; possible D gene TRBD2, 6 bases. The CDR3 spans 17 residues. V lost 4 bases and J 0 bases, leaving 17 bases between the germline ends. Germline V gene lookup returns CDR1 SGHDN and CDR2 FVKESK. The full variable domain, its missing parts supplied by reference TRBV14 and TRBJ2-3, is EAGVTQFPSHSVIEKGQTVTLRCDPISGHDNLYWYRRVMGKEIKFLLHFVKESKQDESGMPNNRFLAERTGGTYSTLKVQPAELEDSGVYFCASSRRLAEISTDTQYFGPGTRLTVL.

The chain employs TRBV2 and TRBJ1-2, with 7 bases aligning to TRBD1. The CDR3 runs to 16 residues. The junction had 12 bases not matched to a gene; V was cut back by 1 base and J by 7 bases. Germline CDR1 SNHLY, CDR2 FYNNEI. The CDR3 region is CASSEGRDRVLGGYTF. In DNA, the CDR3 is TGTGCCAGCAGTGAAGGGCGCGACAGGGTTCTGGGTGGCTACACCTTC.

The rearrangement joins TRBV19 to TRBJ2-1; TRBD2 aligns across 11 bases. Trimming at V came to 6 bases and at J to 6 bases, leaving 4 bases not matched to a gene. This CDR3 is built from 14 residues. In germline, CDR1 is LNHDA, CDR2 SQIVND (reference sequence). The CDR3 region is CASRVAGGFNEQFF. The CDR3 nucleotides read TGTGCCAGTAGGGTAGCGGGAGGGTTCAATGAGCAGTTCTTC.

The chain joins TRBV2 to TRBJ2-7; 14 positions agree with TRBD2. The V segment lost 5 bases and the J segment 7 bases; nucleotides outside the gene matches: 10. The CDR3 extends over 16 amino acids. The germline V gene has CDR1 SNHLY and CDR2 FYNNEI. The CDR3 here is CASSTGLAGGGLEQYF. The DNA of the CDR3 is TGTGCCAGCAGTACCGGACTAGCGGGGGGTGGGCTGGAGCAGTACTTC.

The rearrangement links TRBV5-1 to TRBJ2-3, with D unclear. The CDR3 sequence is 14 residues long. CDR1 SGHRS and CDR2 YFSETQ come from the germline V gene. Trimming cost V 2 bases and J 0 bases, with 7 bases left between them. The CDR3 region has the DNA TGCGCCAGCAGCTTTACACTAAGCACAGATACGCAGTATTTT. Translated: CASSFTLSTDTQYF.